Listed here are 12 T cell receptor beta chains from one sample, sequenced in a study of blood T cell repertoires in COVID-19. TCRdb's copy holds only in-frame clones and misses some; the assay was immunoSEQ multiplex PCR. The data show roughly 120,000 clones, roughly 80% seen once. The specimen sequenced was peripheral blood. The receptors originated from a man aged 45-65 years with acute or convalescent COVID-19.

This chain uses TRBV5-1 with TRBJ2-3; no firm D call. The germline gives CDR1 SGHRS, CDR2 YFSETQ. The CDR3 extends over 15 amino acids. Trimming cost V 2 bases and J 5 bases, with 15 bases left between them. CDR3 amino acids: CASSLEPLSGDTQYF. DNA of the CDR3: TGCGCCAGCAGCTTAGAGCCCCTCTCGGGAGATACGCAGTATTTT.

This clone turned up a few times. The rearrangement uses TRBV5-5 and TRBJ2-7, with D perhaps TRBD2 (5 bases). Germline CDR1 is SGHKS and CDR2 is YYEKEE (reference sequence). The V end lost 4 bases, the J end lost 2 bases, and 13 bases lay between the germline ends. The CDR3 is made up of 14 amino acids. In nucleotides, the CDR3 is TGTGCCAGCAGCGTGGACGGAGGAACCTACGAGCAGTACGTC. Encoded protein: CASSVDGGTYEQYV.

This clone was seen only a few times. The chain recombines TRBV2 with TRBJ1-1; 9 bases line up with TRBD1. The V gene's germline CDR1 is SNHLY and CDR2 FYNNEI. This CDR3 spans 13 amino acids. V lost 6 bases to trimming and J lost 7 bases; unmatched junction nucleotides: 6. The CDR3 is CASSAGTGNEAFF. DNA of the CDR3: TGTGCCAGCAGCGCCGGGACAGGGAATGAAGCTTTCTTT.

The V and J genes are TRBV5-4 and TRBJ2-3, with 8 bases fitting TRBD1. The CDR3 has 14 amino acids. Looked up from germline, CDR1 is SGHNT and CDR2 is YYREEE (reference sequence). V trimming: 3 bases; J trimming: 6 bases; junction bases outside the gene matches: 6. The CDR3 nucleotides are TGTGCCAGCAGCTCGCAGGGGGCAGTGGATACGCAGTATTTT. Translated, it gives CASSSQGAVDTQYF.

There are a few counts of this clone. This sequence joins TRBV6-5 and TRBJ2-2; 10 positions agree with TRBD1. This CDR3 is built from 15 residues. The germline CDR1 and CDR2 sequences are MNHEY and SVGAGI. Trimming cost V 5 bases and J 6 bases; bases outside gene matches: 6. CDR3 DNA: TGTGCCAGCAGTCCCGCTGGGACAGGGGCCGGGGAGCTGTTTTTT. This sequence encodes CASSPAGTGAGELFF.

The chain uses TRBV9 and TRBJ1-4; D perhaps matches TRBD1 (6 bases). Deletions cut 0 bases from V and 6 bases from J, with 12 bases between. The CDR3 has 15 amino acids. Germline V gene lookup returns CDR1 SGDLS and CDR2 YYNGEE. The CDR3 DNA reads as TGTGCCAGCAGCGTAGGTGGACAGCCATATGAAAAACTGTTTTTT. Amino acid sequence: CASSVGGQPYEKLFF.

CDR3 in amino acids: CASSEYGQGVDSPLHF. CDR3 DNA sequence: TGCGCCAGCAGTGAGTATGGACAGGGGGTCGATTCACCCCTCCACTTT. The V gene is TRBV10-2, the J gene TRBJ1-6, with 10 positions matching TRBD1. This CDR3 comprises 16 residues. J was trimmed by 8 bases and V by 1 base; bases with no gene match: 5. Germline V gene data show CDR1 as WSHSY and CDR2 as SAAADI.

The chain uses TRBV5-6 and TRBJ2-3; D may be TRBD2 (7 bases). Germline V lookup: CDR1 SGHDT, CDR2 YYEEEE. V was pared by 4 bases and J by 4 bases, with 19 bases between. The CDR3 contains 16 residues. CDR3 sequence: CASSGEGGLRADTQYF. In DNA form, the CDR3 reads TGTGCCAGCAGCGGAGAGGGGGGACTAAGGGCAGATACGCAGTATTTT.

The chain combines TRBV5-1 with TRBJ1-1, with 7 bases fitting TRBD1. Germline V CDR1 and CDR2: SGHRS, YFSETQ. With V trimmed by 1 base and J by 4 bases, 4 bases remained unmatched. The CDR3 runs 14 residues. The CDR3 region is CASSLRQGLTEAFF. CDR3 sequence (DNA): TGCGCCAGCAGCTTGAGACAGGGACTCACTGAAGCTTTCTTT. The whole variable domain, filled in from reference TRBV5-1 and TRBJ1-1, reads KAGVTQTPRYLIKTRGQQVTLSCSPISGHRSVSWYQQTPGQGLQFLFEYFSETQRNKGNFPGRFSGRQFSNSRSEMNVSTLELGDSALYLCASSLRQGLTEAFFGQGTRLTVV.

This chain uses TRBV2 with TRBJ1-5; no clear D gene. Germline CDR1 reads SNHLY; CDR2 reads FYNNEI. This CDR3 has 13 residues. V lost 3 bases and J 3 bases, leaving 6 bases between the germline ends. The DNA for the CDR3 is TGTGCCAGCAGTGACAGGATCAATCAGCCCCAGCATTTT. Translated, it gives CASSDRINQPQHF.

CDR3 nucleotide sequence: TGCGCCAGCAGCCTTAACGGCCAGACTCTAGCCAAAAACATTCAGTACTTC. This gives the protein CASSLNGQTLAKNIQYF. V gene TRBV5-1 combines with J gene TRBJ2-4; D is uncertain. This CDR3 region has 17 residues. The germline V gene encodes CDR1 SGHRS and CDR2 YFSETQ. The germline V and J ends were trimmed by 4 bases and 0 bases, with 17 bases remaining between them.

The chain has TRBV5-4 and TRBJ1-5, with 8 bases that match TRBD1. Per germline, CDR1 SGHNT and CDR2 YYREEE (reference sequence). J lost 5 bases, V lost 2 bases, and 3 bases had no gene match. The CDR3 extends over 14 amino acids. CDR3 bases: TGTGCCAGCAGCTTACAGGGGGAGGATCAGCCCCAGCATTTT. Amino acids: CASSLQGEDQPQHF.